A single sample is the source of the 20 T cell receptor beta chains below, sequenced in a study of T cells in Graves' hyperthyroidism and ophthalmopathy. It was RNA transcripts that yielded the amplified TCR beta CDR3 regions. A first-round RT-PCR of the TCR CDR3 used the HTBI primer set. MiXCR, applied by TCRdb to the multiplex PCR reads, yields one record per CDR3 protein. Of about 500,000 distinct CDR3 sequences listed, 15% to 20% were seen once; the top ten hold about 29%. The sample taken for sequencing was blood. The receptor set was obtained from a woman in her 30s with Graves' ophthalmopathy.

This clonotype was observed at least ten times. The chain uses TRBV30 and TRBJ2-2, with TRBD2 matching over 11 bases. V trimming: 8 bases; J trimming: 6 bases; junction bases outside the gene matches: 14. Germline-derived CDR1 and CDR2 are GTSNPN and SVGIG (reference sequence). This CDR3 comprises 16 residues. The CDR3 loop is CARNRPGTSGAGELFF. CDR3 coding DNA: TGTGCCCGGAACAGACCCGGGACTAGCGGAGCCGGGGAGCTGTTTTTT.

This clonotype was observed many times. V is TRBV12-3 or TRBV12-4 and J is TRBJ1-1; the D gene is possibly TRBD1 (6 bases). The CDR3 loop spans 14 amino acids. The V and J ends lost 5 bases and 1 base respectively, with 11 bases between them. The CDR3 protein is CASSRRQANTEAFF. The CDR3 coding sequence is TGTGCCAGCAGTCGGCGACAGGCGAACACTGAAGCTTTCTTT.

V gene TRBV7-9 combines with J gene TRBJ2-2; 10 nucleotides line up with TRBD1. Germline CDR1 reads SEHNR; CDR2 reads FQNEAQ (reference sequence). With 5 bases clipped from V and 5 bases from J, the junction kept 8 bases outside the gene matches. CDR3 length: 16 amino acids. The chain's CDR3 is CASSPRGTGATGELFF. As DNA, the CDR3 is TGTGCCAGCAGCCCAAGAGGGACAGGGGCTACCGGGGAGCTGTTTTTT.

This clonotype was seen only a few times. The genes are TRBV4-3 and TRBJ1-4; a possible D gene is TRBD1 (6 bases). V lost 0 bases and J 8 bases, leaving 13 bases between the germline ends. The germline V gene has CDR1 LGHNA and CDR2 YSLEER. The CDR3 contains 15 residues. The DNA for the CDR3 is TGCGCCAGCAGCCAAGATGGGCAGGGGTGGGAAAAACTGTTTTTT. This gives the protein CASSQDGQGWEKLFF.

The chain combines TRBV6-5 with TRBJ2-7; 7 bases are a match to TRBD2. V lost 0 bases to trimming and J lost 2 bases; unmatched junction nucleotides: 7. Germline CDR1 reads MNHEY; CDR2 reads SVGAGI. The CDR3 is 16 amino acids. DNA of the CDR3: TGTGCCAGCAGTTACTCTCGGGCTAGCGGTGCCTACGAGCAGTACTTC. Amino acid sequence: CASSYSRASGAYEQYF.

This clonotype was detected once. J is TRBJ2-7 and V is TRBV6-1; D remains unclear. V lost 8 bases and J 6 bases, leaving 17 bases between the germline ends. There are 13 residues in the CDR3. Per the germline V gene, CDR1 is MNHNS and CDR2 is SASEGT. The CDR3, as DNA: TGTGCCAGCTTCTTAGTTGGGTCTACCGAGCAGTACTTC. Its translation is CASFLVGSTEQYF.

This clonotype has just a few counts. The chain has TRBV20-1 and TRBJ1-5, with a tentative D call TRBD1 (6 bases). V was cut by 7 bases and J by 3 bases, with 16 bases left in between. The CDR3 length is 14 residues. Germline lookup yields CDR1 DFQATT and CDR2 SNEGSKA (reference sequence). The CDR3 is CSGSGTPNNQPQHF. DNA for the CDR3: TGCAGTGGTAGTGGGACACCCAACAATCAGCCCCAGCATTTT.

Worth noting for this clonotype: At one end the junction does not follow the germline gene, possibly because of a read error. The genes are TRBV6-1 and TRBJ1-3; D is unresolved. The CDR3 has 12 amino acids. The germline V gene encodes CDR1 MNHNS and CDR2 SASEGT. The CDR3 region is CAGSEWRNTIYF. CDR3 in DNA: TGTGCCGGCAGTGAATGGAGAAACACCATATATTTT.

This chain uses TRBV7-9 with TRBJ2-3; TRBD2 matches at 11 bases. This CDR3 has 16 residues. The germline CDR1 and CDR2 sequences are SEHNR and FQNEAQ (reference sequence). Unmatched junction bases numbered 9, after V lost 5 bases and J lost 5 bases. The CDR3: CASSPGGLAARDTQYF. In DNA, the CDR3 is TGTGCCAGCAGCCCCGGGGGACTAGCGGCCAGAGATACGCAGTATTTT.

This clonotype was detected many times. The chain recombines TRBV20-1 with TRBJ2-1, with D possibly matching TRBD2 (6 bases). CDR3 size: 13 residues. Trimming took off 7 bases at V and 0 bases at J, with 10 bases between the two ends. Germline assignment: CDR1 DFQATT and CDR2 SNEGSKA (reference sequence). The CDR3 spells CSGVGSSYNEQFF. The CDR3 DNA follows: TGCAGTGGGGTCGGGAGCTCCTACAATGAGCAGTTCTTC.

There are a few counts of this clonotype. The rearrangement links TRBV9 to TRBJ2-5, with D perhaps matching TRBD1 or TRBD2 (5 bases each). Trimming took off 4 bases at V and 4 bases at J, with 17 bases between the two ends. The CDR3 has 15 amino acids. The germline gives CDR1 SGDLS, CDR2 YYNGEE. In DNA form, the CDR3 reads TGTGCCAGCAGCCCCTCGAGGGGTCCCCTAGAGACCCAGTACTTC. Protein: CASSPSRGPLETQYF. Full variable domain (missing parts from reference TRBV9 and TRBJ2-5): DSGVTQTPKHLITATGQRVTLRCSPRSGDLSVYWYQQSLDQGLQFLIQYYNGEERAKGNILERFSAQQFPDLHSELNLSSLELGDSALYFCASSPSRGPLETQYFGPGTRLLVL.

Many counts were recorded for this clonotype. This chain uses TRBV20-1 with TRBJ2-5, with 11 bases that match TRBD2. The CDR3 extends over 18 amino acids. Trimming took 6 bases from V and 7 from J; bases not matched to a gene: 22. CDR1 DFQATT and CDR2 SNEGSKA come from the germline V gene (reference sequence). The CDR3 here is CSANPTSGSFVWAGTQYF. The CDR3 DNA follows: TGCAGTGCCAACCCTACTAGCGGGAGTTTCGTTTGGGCGGGGACCCAGTACTTC.

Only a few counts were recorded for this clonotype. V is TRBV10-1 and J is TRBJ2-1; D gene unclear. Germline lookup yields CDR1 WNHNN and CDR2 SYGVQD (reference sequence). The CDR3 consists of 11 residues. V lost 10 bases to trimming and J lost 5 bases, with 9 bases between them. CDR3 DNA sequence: TGCGCCATCGCCGATCACAATGAGCAGTTCTTC. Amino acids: CAIADHNEQFF.

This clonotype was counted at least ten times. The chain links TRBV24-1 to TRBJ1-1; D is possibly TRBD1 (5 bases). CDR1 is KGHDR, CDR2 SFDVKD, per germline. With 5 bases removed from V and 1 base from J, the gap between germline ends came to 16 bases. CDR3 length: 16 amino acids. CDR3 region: CATSGGDLVRNTEAFF. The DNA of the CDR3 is TGTGCCACCAGTGGAGGGGACCTCGTGAGGAACACTGAAGCTTTCTTT.

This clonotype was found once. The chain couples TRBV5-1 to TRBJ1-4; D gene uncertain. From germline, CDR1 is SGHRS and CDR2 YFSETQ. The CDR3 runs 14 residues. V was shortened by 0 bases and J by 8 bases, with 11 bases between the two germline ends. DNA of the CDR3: TGCGCCAGCAGCTTGGCCGTAGGGATCGAAAAACTGTTTTTT. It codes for CASSLAVGIEKLFF. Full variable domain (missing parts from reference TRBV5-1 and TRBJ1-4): KAGVTQTPRYLIKTRGQQVTLSCSPISGHRSVSWYQQTPGQGLQFLFEYFSETQRNKGNFPGRFSGRQFSNSRSEMNVSTLELGDSALYLCASSLAVGIEKLFFGSGTQLSVL.

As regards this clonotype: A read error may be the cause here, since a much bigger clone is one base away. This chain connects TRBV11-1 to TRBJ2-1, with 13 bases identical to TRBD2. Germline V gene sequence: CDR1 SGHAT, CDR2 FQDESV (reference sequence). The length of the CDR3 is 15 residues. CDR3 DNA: TGTGCCAACAGCCCGGAGACTAGCGGGAGGAATGAGCAGTTCTTC. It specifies CANSPETSGRNEQFF.

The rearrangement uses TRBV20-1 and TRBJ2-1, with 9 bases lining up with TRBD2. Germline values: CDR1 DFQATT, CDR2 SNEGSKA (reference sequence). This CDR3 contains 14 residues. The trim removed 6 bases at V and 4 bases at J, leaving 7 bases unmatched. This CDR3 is CSAKFSGGYNEQFF. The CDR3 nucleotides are TGCAGTGCCAAATTTAGCGGGGGTTACAATGAGCAGTTCTTC.

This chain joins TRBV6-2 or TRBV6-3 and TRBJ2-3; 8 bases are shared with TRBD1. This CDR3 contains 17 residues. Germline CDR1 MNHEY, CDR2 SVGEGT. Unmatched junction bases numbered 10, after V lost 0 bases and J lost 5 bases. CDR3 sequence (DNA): TGTGCCAGCAGTTACTCGGCATGGCAGGGGGCCCGAGATACGCAGTATTTT. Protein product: CASSYSAWQGARDTQYF.

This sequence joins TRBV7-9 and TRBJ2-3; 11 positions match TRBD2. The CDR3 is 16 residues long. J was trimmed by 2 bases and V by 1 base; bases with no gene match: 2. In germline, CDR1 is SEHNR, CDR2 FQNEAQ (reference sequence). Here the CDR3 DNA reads TGTGCCAGCAGCTTAGGGACTAGCGGGCACACAGATACGCAGTATTTT. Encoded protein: CASSLGTSGHTDTQYF. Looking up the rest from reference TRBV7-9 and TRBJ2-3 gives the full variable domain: DTGVSQNPRHKITKRGQNVTFRCDPISEHNRLYWYRQTLGQGPEFLTYFQNEAQLEKSRLLSDRFSAERPKGSFSTLEIQRTEQGDSAMYLCASSLGTSGHTDTQYFGPGTRLTVL.

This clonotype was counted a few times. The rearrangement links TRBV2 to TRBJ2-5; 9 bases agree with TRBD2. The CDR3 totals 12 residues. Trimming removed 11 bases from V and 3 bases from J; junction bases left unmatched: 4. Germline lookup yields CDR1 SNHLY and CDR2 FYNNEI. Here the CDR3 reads CAARLAEETQYF. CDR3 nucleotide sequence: TGTGCCGCCAGACTAGCGGAAGAGACCCAGTACTTC.